The clone carrying this TCR beta chain appeared a few times. Its antigen remains unidentified. The record originates from a study of cytomegalovirus exposure and HLA in healthy donors. Background on the study: As an earlier analysis found, 150 million to 200 million T cells yielded some 120 million unique TCR beta sequences. Study-level findings and limits: Per a later analysis, 18,000 or so TCR beta sequences showed association with HLA alleles at 0.05 false discovery rate. Rarity marked most TCR sequences, yet some public TCRs occurred in many donors. There were around 160 TCR beta chains listed as cytomegalovirus-associated.

The PCR used 60 Vbeta and 13 Jbeta primers. Libraries were prepared by immunoSEQ multiplex PCR; TCRdb keeps only in-frame clonotypes and omits some of them. The data contain under 200,000 clones, 65% to 70% of them seen just once; the ten biggest clones take up 4.5%. Trimming at V came to 6 bases and at J to 5 bases, leaving 7 bases not matched to a gene. Germline assignment: CDR1 MDHEN and CDR2 SYDVKM. CDR3 size: 15 residues. The chain uses TRBV28 and TRBJ2-1, with 10 bases aligning to TRBD1. The origin of this receptor is a woman younger than 30 in good health and CMV-seropositive. The sample comprised PBMCs. CDR3 region: CASRLTGGTNNEQFF. In DNA, the CDR3 is TGTGCCAGCAGGTTGACAGGGGGCACTAACAATGAGCAGTTCTTC.